This T cell receptor (beta chain) is drawn from a study of early T cells in non-severe SARS-CoV-2 infection. cDNA molecules, individually, were tagged with unique molecular identifiers. TCRdb re-analysed the 5' RACE reads in MiXCR, keeping a single row per CDR3 protein. Here the sample spans 45,000 to 65,000 distinct CDR3 sequences, 9% to 15% being singletons. This clonotype has more than one count but fewer than ten. The ends lost 6 bases at V and 6 bases at J; junction bases unmatched: 8. This CDR3 contains 15 residues. The starting material was whole blood, obtained at baseline. The chain uses TRBV12-3 or TRBV12-4 and TRBJ2-3; 11 positions match TRBD2. The sequence was obtained from an adult who was a healthcare worker with PCR-confirmed SARS-CoV-2 infection or an uninfected control (not recorded which). CDR3 sequence: CASRGTSGVGDTQYF. The CDR3 DNA sequence: TGTGCCAGCAGAGGGACTAGCGGAGTGGGGGATACGCAGTATTTT.